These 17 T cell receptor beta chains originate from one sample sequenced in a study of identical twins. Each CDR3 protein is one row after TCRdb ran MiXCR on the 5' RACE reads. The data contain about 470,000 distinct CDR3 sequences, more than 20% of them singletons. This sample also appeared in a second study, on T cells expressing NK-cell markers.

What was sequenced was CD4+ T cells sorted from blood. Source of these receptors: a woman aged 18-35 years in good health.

CDR3 nucleotides: TGTGCCAGCAGCCTCTGGGGTGGGTCCTACAATGAGCAGTTCTTC. Translation gives CASSLWGGSYNEQFF. The chain joins TRBV12-3 or TRBV12-4 to TRBJ2-1; D is uncertain. The CDR3 is 15 amino acids. Deletions cut 6 bases from V and 1 base from J, with 13 bases between.

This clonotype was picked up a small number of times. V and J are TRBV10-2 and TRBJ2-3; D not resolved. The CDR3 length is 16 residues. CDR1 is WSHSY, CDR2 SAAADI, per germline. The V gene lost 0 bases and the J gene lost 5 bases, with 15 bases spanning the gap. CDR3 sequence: CASSESWVPPEDTQYF. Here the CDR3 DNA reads TGCGCCAGCAGTGAGTCTTGGGTACCTCCGGAAGATACGCAGTATTTT.

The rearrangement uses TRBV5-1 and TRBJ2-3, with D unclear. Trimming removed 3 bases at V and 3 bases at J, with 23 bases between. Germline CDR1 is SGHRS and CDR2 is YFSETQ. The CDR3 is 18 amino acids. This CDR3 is CASSYKRLLGSLTDTQYF. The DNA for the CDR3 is TGCGCCAGCAGCTATAAAAGACTGTTAGGATCTCTTACAGATACGCAGTATTTT.

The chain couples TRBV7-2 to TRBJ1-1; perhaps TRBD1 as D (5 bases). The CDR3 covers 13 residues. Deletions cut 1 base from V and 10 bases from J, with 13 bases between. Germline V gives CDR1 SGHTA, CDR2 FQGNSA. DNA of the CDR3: TGTGCCAGCAGCTTAGGGGACCCGACTCCAGCTTTCTTT. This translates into CASSLGDPTPAFF.

CDR3 bases: TGTGCCAGCAGGGGGGAAACCACTAGCGGGAGGCACGAGCAGTACTTC. Translating it yields CASRGETTSGRHEQYF. The rearrangement uses TRBV12-3 or TRBV12-4 and TRBJ2-7, with 12 nucleotides matching TRBD2. The CDR3 spans 16 residues. With 6 bases clipped from V and 5 bases from J, the junction kept 11 bases outside the gene matches.

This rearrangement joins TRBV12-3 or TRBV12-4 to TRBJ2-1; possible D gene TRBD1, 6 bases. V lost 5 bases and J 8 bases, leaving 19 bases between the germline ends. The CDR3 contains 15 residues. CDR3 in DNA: TGTGCCAGCAGTCGCCTGAGAGGGGGACGGGATGAGCAGTTCTTC. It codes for CASSRLRGGRDEQFF.

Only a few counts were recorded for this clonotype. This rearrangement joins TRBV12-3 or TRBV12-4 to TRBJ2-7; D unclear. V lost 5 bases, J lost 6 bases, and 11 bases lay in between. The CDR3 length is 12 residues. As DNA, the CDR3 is TGTGCCAGCAGTCGGTCTGGTGGCGAGCAGTACTTC. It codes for CASSRSGGEQYF.

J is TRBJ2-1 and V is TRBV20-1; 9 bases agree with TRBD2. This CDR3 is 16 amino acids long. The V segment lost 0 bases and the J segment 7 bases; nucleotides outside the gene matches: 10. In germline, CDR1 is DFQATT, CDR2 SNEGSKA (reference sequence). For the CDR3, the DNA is TGCAGTGCTAGAGATCAGGGGCGGGGGGGCGTGAATGAGCAGTTCTTC. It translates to CSARDQGRGGVNEQFF.

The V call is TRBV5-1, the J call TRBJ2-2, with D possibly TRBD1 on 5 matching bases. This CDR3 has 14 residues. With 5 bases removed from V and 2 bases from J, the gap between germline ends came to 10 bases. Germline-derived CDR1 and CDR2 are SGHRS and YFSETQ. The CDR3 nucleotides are TGCGCCAGCAGATCTGGACACAACACCGGGGAGCTGTTTTTT. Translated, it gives CASRSGHNTGELFF.

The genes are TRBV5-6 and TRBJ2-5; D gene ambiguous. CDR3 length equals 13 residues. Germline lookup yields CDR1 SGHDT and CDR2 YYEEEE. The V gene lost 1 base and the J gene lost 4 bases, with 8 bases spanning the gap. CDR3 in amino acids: CASSLWMGETQYF. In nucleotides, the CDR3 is TGTGCCAGCAGCTTGTGGATGGGAGAGACCCAGTACTTC.

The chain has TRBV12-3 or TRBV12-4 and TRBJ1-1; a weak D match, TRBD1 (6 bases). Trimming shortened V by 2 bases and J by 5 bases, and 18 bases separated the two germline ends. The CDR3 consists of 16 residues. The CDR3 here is CASSLIHGGLRTEAFF. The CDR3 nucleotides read TGTGCCAGCAGTTTAATTCATGGGGGGCTGAGGACTGAAGCTTTCTTT.

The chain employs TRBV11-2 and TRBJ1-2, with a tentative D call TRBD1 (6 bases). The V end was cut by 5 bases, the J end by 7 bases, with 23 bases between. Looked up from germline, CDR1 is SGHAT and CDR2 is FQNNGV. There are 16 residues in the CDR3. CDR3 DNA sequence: TGTGCCAGCAGCCACGGGCTGGCAGGGGTTTTTGGTGGCTACACCTTC. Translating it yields CASSHGLAGVFGGYTF.

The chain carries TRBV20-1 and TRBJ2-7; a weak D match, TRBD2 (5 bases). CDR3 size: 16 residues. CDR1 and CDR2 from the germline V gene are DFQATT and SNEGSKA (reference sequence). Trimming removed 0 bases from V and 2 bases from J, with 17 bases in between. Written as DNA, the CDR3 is TGCAGTGCTAGAGATCCCGCGACGGGGAGACCCTACGAGCAGTACTTC. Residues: CSARDPATGRPYEQYF.

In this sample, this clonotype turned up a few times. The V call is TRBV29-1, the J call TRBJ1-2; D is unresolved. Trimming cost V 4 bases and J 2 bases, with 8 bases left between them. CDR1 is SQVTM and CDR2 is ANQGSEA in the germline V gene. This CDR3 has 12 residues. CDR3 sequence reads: CSVGNTNYGYTF. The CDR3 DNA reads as TGCAGCGTTGGGAACACCAACTATGGCTACACCTTC.

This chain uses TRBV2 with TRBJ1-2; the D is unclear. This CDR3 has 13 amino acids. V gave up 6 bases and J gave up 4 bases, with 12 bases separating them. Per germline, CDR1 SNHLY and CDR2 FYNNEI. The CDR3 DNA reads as TGTGCCAGCAGCGACGGACGGCCCTATGGCTACACCTTC. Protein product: CASSDGRPYGYTF.

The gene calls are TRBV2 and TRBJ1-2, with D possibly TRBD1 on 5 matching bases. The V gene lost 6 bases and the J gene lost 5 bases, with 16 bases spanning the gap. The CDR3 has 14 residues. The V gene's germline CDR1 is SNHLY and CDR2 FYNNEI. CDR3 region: CASRRLGAHYGYTF. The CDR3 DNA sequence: TGTGCCAGCAGGAGGCTTGGGGCGCATTATGGCTACACCTTC.

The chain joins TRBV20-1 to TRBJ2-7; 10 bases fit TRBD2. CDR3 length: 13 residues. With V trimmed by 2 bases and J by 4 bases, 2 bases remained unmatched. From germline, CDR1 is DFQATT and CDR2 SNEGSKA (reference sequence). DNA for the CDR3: TGCAGTGCTAGAAGGACTAGCGGTTACGAGCAGTACTTC. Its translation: CSARRTSGYEQYF.